These T cell receptor beta chains were read from a single sample in a study of blood T cells in healthy people across ages. TCRdb re-called the 5' RACE reads with MiXCR, one entry per CDR3 protein. The sample consists of fewer than 900,000 distinct CDR3 sequences, around 48% of them appearing once. Sequenced: blood. The source is an older woman in good health. The CDR3 runs from the conserved cysteine through the conserved F or W. Each record gives: clone size, V gene, J gene, D gene, CDR3 length, CDR3 protein, CDR3 DNA. The D gene is left open where the match is weak. Size values are once, few and many counts, or a class for expanded clones, and some rows have none.

clone size: few
V gene: TRBV7-3
J gene: TRBJ1-4
D gene: TRBD1
CDR3 length: 15
CDR3 protein: CASSWNRGFNEKLFF
CDR3 DNA: TGTGCCAGCAGCTGGAACAGGGGTTTTAATGAAAAACTGTTTTTT

clone size: -
V gene: TRBV6-4
J gene: TRBJ2-1
D gene: TRBD2
CDR3 length: 19
CDR3 protein: CASSDPTSGASSSYNELFF
CDR3 DNA: TGTGCCAGCAGTGACCCCACTAGCGGGGCTTCGAGCTCCTACAATGAGCTGTTCTTC

clone size: few
V gene: TRBV2
J gene: TRBJ2-7
D gene: -
CDR3 length: 11
CDR3 protein: CASKSTYEQYF
CDR3 DNA: TGTGCCAGCAAGAGCACCTACGAGCAGTACTTC

clone size: -
V gene: TRBV7-3
J gene: TRBJ2-1
D gene: TRBD1
CDR3 length: 14
CDR3 protein: CASSPGTGANEQFF
CDR3 DNA: TGTGCCAGCAGCCCCGGGACAGGGGCCAATGAGCAGTTCTTC

clone size: once
V gene: TRBV7-9
J gene: TRBJ2-1
D gene: -
CDR3 length: 20
CDR3 protein: CASSPSQRPQARDWELEQFF
CDR3 DNA: TGTGCCAGCAGCCCATCCCAAAGGCCCCAAGCAAGGGATTGGGAGCTGGAGCAGTTCTTC

clone size: -
V gene: TRBV5-5
J gene: TRBJ2-5
D gene: -
CDR3 length: 14
CDR3 protein: CASSPGRYQETQYF
CDR3 DNA: TGTGCCAGCAGTCCCGGACGGTACCAAGAGACCCAGTACTTC

clone size: many
V gene: TRBV5-1
J gene: TRBJ2-1
D gene: TRBD2
CDR3 length: 15
CDR3 protein: CASSPGLAGNNEQFF
CDR3 DNA: TGCGCCAGCAGCCCCGGACTAGCGGGCAACAATGAGCAGTTCTTC

clone size: -
V gene: TRBV5-1
J gene: TRBJ1-1
D gene: -
CDR3 length: 14
CDR3 protein: CASRGSRTNTEAFF
CDR3 DNA: TGCGCCAGCAGGGGATCGCGGACTAACACTGAAGCTTTCTTT

clone size: few
V gene: TRBV2
J gene: TRBJ2-3
D gene: -
CDR3 length: 12
CDR3 protein: CASSESGDTQYF
CDR3 DNA: TGTGCCAGCAGTGAATCCGGAGATACGCAGTATTTT

clone size: many
V gene: TRBV5-1
J gene: TRBJ1-1
D gene: -
CDR3 length: 16
CDR3 protein: CASSLGMTGGNTEAFF
CDR3 DNA: TGCGCCAGCAGCTTGGGGATGACAGGAGGGAACACTGAAGCTTTCTTT

clone size: -
V gene: TRBV27
J gene: TRBJ2-5
D gene: -
CDR3 length: 15
CDR3 protein: CASSFSGAKRETQYF
CDR3 DNA: TGTGCCAGCAGTTTTTCAGGGGCGAAGCGAGAGACCCAGTACTTC

clone size: -
V gene: TRBV28
J gene: TRBJ1-5
D gene: -
CDR3 length: 13
CDR3 protein: CASSPGPERPQHF
CDR3 DNA: TGTGCCAGCAGCCCGGGCCCCGAGCGGCCCCAGCATTTT

clone size: -
V gene: TRBV6-2/TRBV6-3
J gene: TRBJ2-1
D gene: TRBD1
CDR3 length: 15
CDR3 protein: CASNGGQVSPNEQFF
CDR3 DNA: TGTGCCAGCAACGGGGGACAGGTGTCCCCCAATGAGCAGTTCTTC

clone size: once
V gene: TRBV12-3/TRBV12-4
J gene: TRBJ2-1
D gene: -
CDR3 length: 12
CDR3 protein: CACSLEGGEQFF
CDR3 DNA: TGTGCCTGCAGTTTAGAGGGGGGTGAGCAGTTCTTC

clone size: many
V gene: TRBV20-1
J gene: TRBJ2-1
D gene: -
CDR3 length: 16
CDR3 protein: CSAPNPLTGTYNEQFF
CDR3 DNA: TGCAGTGCTCCCAATCCTTTGACAGGTACCTACAATGAGCAGTTCTTC

clone size: -
V gene: TRBV3-1
J gene: TRBJ2-5
D gene: -
CDR3 length: 13
CDR3 protein: CASSHRWDVEQYF
CDR3 DNA: TGTGCCAGCAGCCACCGATGGGACGTTGAGCAGTACTTC

clone size: -
V gene: TRBV6-2/TRBV6-3
J gene: TRBJ2-7
D gene: -
CDR3 length: 17
CDR3 protein: CASSYEAGTIASYEQYF
CDR3 DNA: TGTGCCAGCAGTTACGAAGCGGGTACAATCGCCTCCTACGAGCAGTACTTC

clone size: -
V gene: TRBV7-2
J gene: TRBJ1-1
D gene: -
CDR3 length: 11
CDR3 protein: CASSLSREAFF
CDR3 DNA: TGTGCCAGCAGCTTAAGCAGGGAAGCTTTCTTT

clone size: -
V gene: TRBV7-2
J gene: TRBJ2-1
D gene: TRBD2
CDR3 length: 16
CDR3 protein: CASSLAGTSPYNEQFF
CDR3 DNA: TGTGCCAGCAGCTTAGCGGGGACTAGCCCCTACAATGAGCAGTTCTTC

clone size: -
V gene: TRBV29-1
J gene: TRBJ1-2
D gene: -
CDR3 length: 13
CDR3 protein: CSVEHGTGYGYTF
CDR3 DNA: TGCAGCGTCGAACACGGCACAGGATATGGCTACACCTTC

clone size: -
V gene: TRBV7-2
J gene: TRBJ2-3
D gene: -
CDR3 length: 12
CDR3 protein: CASSPDSHTQYF
CDR3 DNA: TGTGCCAGCAGCCCGGACTCCCATACGCAGTATTTT

clone size: -
V gene: TRBV20-1
J gene: TRBJ1-1
D gene: -
CDR3 length: 13
CDR3 protein: CSAQPGQNTEAFF
CDR3 DNA: TGCAGTGCTCAACCGGGACAGAACACTGAAGCTTTCTTT

clone size: few
V gene: TRBV29-1
J gene: TRBJ2-7
D gene: TRBD2
CDR3 length: 15
CDR3 protein: CSVGGLAGAGGEQYF
CDR3 DNA: TGCAGCGTTGGGGGACTAGCGGGAGCGGGGGGAGAGCAGTACTTC

clone size: -
V gene: TRBV20-1
J gene: TRBJ2-2
D gene: TRBD1
CDR3 length: 15
CDR3 protein: CGASRTGSDTGELFF
CDR3 DNA: TGCGGTGCTAGCCGGACAGGGTCGGACACCGGGGAGCTGTTTTTT

clone size: -
V gene: TRBV7-8
J gene: TRBJ2-3
D gene: TRBD2
CDR3 length: 23
CDR3 protein: CASSPTGDSWAGLAGTHTDTQYF
CDR3 DNA: TGTGCCAGCAGCCCTACGGGTGACAGCTGGGCCGGACTAGCGGGGACGCACACAGATACGCAGTATTTT

clone size: -
V gene: TRBV6-6
J gene: TRBJ2-5
D gene: -
CDR3 length: 15
CDR3 protein: CASRPGTAGQETQYF
CDR3 DNA: TGTGCCAGCAGACCCGGGACAGCGGGACAAGAGACCCAGTACTTC

clone size: -
V gene: TRBV7-6
J gene: TRBJ1-5
D gene: -
CDR3 length: 18
CDR3 protein: CASSLGSRDGNSNQPQHF
CDR3 DNA: TGTGCCAGCAGCTTAGGGAGCCGGGACGGGAATAGCAATCAGCCCCAGCATTTT

clone size: few
V gene: TRBV29-1
J gene: TRBJ2-7
D gene: TRBD2
CDR3 length: 15
CDR3 protein: CGVGGRTSGRHEQYF
CDR3 DNA: TGCGGCGTTGGGGGAAGGACTAGCGGGAGACACGAGCAGTACTTC

clone size: few
V gene: TRBV21-1
J gene: TRBJ1-5
D gene: -
CDR3 length: 15
CDR3 protein: CASSKGPGRNQPQHF
CDR3 DNA: TGTGCCAGCAGCAAAGGTCCGGGACGCAATCAGCCCCAGCATTTT

clone size: -
V gene: TRBV10-3
J gene: TRBJ2-1
D gene: TRBD2
CDR3 length: 14
CDR3 protein: CAISGLAGMGEQFF
CDR3 DNA: TGTGCCATCAGCGGACTAGCGGGAATGGGTGAGCAGTTCTTC

clone size: -
V gene: TRBV13
J gene: TRBJ2-3
D gene: -
CDR3 length: 13
CDR3 protein: CASRLPGVGTQYF
CDR3 DNA: TGTGCCAGCAGATTGCCGGGGGTCGGGACGCAGTATTTT

clone size: few
V gene: TRBV29-1
J gene: TRBJ2-5
D gene: -
CDR3 length: 13
CDR3 protein: CSVWGVFAETQYF
CDR3 DNA: TGCAGCGTTTGGGGGGTGTTCGCAGAGACCCAGTACTTC

clone size: -
V gene: TRBV20-1
J gene: TRBJ2-5
D gene: TRBD2
CDR3 length: 14
CDR3 protein: CSARGSGRLETQYF
CDR3 DNA: TGCAGTGCTAGGGGTAGCGGGAGGCTGGAGACCCAGTACTTC

clone size: few
V gene: TRBV9
J gene: TRBJ2-7
D gene: TRBD1
CDR3 length: 15
CDR3 protein: CASSARDRISYEQYF
CDR3 DNA: TGTGCCAGCAGCGCCCGGGACAGAATCTCCTACGAGCAGTACTTC

clone size: -
V gene: TRBV29-1
J gene: TRBJ2-5
D gene: -
CDR3 length: 13
CDR3 protein: CSVKRGGQETQYF
CDR3 DNA: TGCAGCGTTAAAAGGGGGGGACAAGAGACCCAGTACTTC

clone size: -
V gene: TRBV9
J gene: TRBJ2-3
D gene: -
CDR3 length: 16
CDR3 protein: CASSAAKLGGTDTQYF
CDR3 DNA: TGTGCCAGCAGCGCCGCTAAGCTGGGGGGCACAGATACGCAGTATTTT

clone size: -
V gene: TRBV4-3
J gene: TRBJ2-1
D gene: TRBD1
CDR3 length: 15
CDR3 protein: CASSHTGTGSNEQFF
CDR3 DNA: TGCGCCAGCAGCCATACCGGGACAGGGAGTAATGAGCAGTTCTTC

clone size: -
V gene: TRBV6-2/TRBV6-3
J gene: TRBJ2-3
D gene: TRBD2
CDR3 length: 18
CDR3 protein: CASSFRTSGRTGTDTQYF
CDR3 DNA: TGTGCCAGCAGTTTCAGGACTAGCGGGAGGACGGGCACAGATACGCAGTATTTT

clone size: -
V gene: TRBV20-1
J gene: TRBJ1-2
D gene: -
CDR3 length: 14
CDR3 protein: CSAVAVRGNQGYTF
CDR3 DNA: TGCAGTGCTGTAGCGGTCAGGGGAAATCAAGGCTACACCTTC

clone size: few
V gene: TRBV7-3
J gene: TRBJ2-1
D gene: -
CDR3 length: 14
CDR3 protein: CASSLGGLNNEQFF
CDR3 DNA: TGTGCCAGCAGCTTAGGTGGACTGAACAATGAGCAGTTCTTC

clone size: -
V gene: TRBV7-2
J gene: TRBJ2-5
D gene: TRBD2
CDR3 length: 15
CDR3 protein: CASSLRLAGVETQYF
CDR3 DNA: TGTGCCAGCAGCTTAAGACTAGCGGGAGTTGAGACCCAGTACTTC

clone size: -
V gene: TRBV24-1
J gene: TRBJ1-5
D gene: -
CDR3 length: 14
CDR3 protein: CATSDYRADQPQHF
CDR3 DNA: TGTGCCACCAGTGATTACAGGGCCGATCAGCCCCAGCATTTT

clone size: -
V gene: TRBV7-2
J gene: TRBJ1-2
D gene: -
CDR3 length: 13
CDR3 protein: CASSLDSSGDYTF
CDR3 DNA: TGTGCCAGCAGCTTAGATAGTTCGGGTGACTACACCTTC

clone size: -
V gene: TRBV7-2
J gene: TRBJ2-7
D gene: -
CDR3 length: 15
CDR3 protein: CASSLNRGASYEQYF
CDR3 DNA: TGTGCCAGCAGCTTAAATCGGGGGGCCTCCTACGAGCAGTACTTC

clone size: -
V gene: TRBV7-6
J gene: TRBJ2-4
D gene: TRBD2
CDR3 length: 11
CDR3 protein: CASSPDSGQYF
CDR3 DNA: TGTGCCAGCAGCCCGGATAGCGGGCAGTACTTC

clone size: once
V gene: TRBV7-3
J gene: TRBJ2-7
D gene: TRBD1
CDR3 length: 13
CDR3 protein: CASSLIQGDEQYF
CDR3 DNA: TGTGCCAGCAGCTTAATACAGGGGGACGAGCAGTACTTC

clone size: few
V gene: TRBV14
J gene: TRBJ2-7
D gene: -
CDR3 length: 13
CDR3 protein: CASSHSGRHEQYF
CDR3 DNA: TGTGCCAGCAGCCACTCAGGGAGGCACGAGCAGTACTTC

clone size: few
V gene: TRBV20-1
J gene: TRBJ1-6
D gene: -
CDR3 length: 13
CDR3 protein: CSASAGGNSPLHF
CDR3 DNA: TGCAGTGCTAGCGCTGGGGGAAATTCACCCCTCCACTTT

clone size: -
V gene: TRBV7-2
J gene: TRBJ2-7
D gene: -
CDR3 length: 16
CDR3 protein: CASSPRTGGSYNEQYF
CDR3 DNA: TGTGCCAGCAGCCCAAGGACTGGGGGCTCCTACAATGAGCAGTACTTC

clone size: -
V gene: TRBV5-1
J gene: TRBJ2-7
D gene: -
CDR3 length: 14
CDR3 protein: CASSLAHYSYEQYF
CDR3 DNA: TGCGCCAGCAGCTTGGCACACTACTCCTACGAGCAGTACTTC

clone size: many
V gene: TRBV10-3
J gene: TRBJ1-2
D gene: TRBD1
CDR3 length: 20
CDR3 protein: CAISESLFKRDRGRGNGYTF
CDR3 DNA: TGTGCCATCAGTGAGTCGTTGTTTAAGAGGGACAGGGGGCGCGGAAATGGCTACACCTTC

clone size: -
V gene: TRBV12-3/TRBV12-4
J gene: TRBJ2-7
D gene: TRBD1
CDR3 length: 15
CDR3 protein: CASSPGQGKGYEQYF
CDR3 DNA: TGTGCCAGCAGTCCCGGACAGGGGAAAGGGTACGAGCAGTACTTC

clone size: -
V gene: TRBV7-9
J gene: TRBJ1-2
D gene: -
CDR3 length: 8
CDR3 protein: CALYGYTF
CDR3 DNA: TGTGCCCTATATGGCTACACCTTC